This T cell receptor (beta chain) was identified in a study of T cells after yellow fever vaccination. About the research overall: Researchers used SMART-Seq v4 Ultra Low Input to prepare fractions that had low cell numbers.

In the case of this clonotype: Its antigen is unknown.

V was clipped by 8 bases and J by 0 bases, with 11 bases between them. The CDR3 is 14 residues long. A 5'RACE template-switching step, the method used to make TCR cDNA, added a universal primer site and UMIs. TCRdb processed the 5' RACE reads anew with MiXCR; each CDR3 protein has one entry. In the table there are approximately 170,000 distinct CDR3 sequences, approximately 9.9% of which are singletons. Notes on the study in general: Boosting was followed by the reappearance of most primary-vaccination clones (just under 97% CD4, 85% to 90% CD8).

This sample comprised CD8+ T cells sorted from PBMCs, obtained 15 days after the yellow fever booster vaccination. The rearrangement links TRBV12-3 or TRBV12-4 to TRBJ2-1; D unclear. This sequence originates from a man aged 18 to 30 who received the YFV17D yellow fever vaccine. Written as DNA, the CDR3 is TGTGCCAGCCAAGCCCCACGCTCCTACAATGAGCAGTTCTTC. This translates into CASQAPRSYNEQFF.